The 5 T cell receptor beta chains listed next were all sequenced from one sample in a study of T cell clonotyping in hematopoietic cell transplantation. Generated by immunoSEQ multiplex PCR, the TCRdb table keeps only in-frame clones and is missing some. The sample yields about 11,000 clones, 40% to 50% seen once. The sample here was PBMCs, taken 30 days after allogeneic stem cell transplant. These receptors all come from a male patient aged 45 to 59 who had an allogeneic stem cell transplant from an unrelated donor, so the T cells may come from the graft donor. Some clones in this sample may be carry-over from other donors' samples.

J is TRBJ1-6 and V is TRBV6-5, with D possibly TRBD1 on 6 matching bases. The germline gives CDR1 MNHEY, CDR2 SVGAGI. The CDR3 extends over 15 amino acids. The germline V and J ends were trimmed by 5 bases and 6 bases, with 14 bases remaining between them. The CDR3 protein is CASSARTVPNSPLHF. CDR3 bases: TGTGCCAGCAGTGCCCGGACAGTACCTAATTCACCCCTCCACTTT.

The rearrangement links TRBV27 to TRBJ2-1; the D gene is possibly TRBD2 (7 bases). V shed 2 bases and J shed 2 bases, with 10 bases lying between them. From germline, CDR1 is MNHEY and CDR2 SMNVEV (reference sequence). This CDR3 has 15 amino acids. The CDR3 loop is CASSLQGGAYNEQFF. For the CDR3, the DNA is TGTGCCAGCAGTTTACAAGGGGGGGCCTACAATGAGCAGTTCTTC.

This clone was found a few times. The gene calls are TRBV25-1 and TRBJ1-1; 7 nucleotides line up with TRBD1. V was clipped by 6 bases and J by 6 bases; unmatched bases: 4. Germline V gene data show CDR1 as MGHDK and CDR2 as SYGVNS. This CDR3 has 12 residues. The CDR3 spells CASRTGSAEAFF. In DNA form, the CDR3 reads TGTGCCAGCAGGACAGGGAGCGCTGAAGCTTTCTTT.

This sequence joins TRBV6-5 and TRBJ2-7; D is ambiguous. The CDR3 is 13 residues long. CDR1 MNHEY and CDR2 SVGAGI come from the germline V gene. Between the trimmed V and J ends, which lost 3 bases and 0 bases, there was a span of 6 bases. The DNA for the CDR3 is TGTGCCAGCAGTTATAAAGACTCCTACGAGCAGTACTTC. Its protein is CASSYKDSYEQYF.

This clone was counted a few times. The chain links TRBV6-5 to TRBJ2-7, with TRBD2 matching over 13 bases. The CDR3 is made up of 15 amino acids. V dropped 8 bases and J dropped 3; count of bases not matched to a gene: 7. CDR1 and CDR2 (germline): MNHEY, SVGAGI. CDR3 region: CASSRLAGGYYEQYF. DNA for the CDR3: TGTGCCAGCTCTCGACTAGCGGGAGGTTACTACGAGCAGTACTTC.